This is a list of T cell receptor beta chains from one sample in a study of blood T cell repertoires in COVID-19. Method: immunoSEQ multiplex PCR; TCRdb's copy keeps in-frame clones and lacks some. The sample records some 270,000 clones, about 90% being singletons. The sequenced sample consisted of PBMCs or T cells enriched from blood (not recorded which). The receptor set was obtained from a woman aged 40 to 55 who had been exposed to COVID-19. CDR3s include the opening cysteine and the closing phenylalanine or tryptophan. The D gene is left open where the match is weak. Clone size is not always given. Where it is, it says once, few, many or a class for expanded clones.

TRBJ1-2 | . | TRBD1 | TRBV6-5 | CASSRPKTGTEGYTF | TGTGCCAGCAGTCGACCAAAGACAGGGACGGAAGGCTACACCTTC
TRBJ2-1 | . | TRBD1 | TRBV24-1 | CATSTGGIYNEQFF | TGTGCCACCTCGACAGGGGGAATCTACAATGAGCAGTTCTTC
TRBJ2-1 | . | TRBD1 | TRBV4-3 | CASSQDGQGVGEQFF | TGCGCCAGCAGCCAAGACGGACAGGGCGTAGGGGAGCAGTTCTTC
TRBJ1-3 | . | TRBD1 | TRBV28 | CASSLFGTGGGNTIYF | TGTGCCAGCAGTTTATTCGGGACAGGGGGAGGAAACACCATATATTTT
TRBJ2-3 | . | TRBD2 | TRBV5-5 | CASSLAGNLAGTQVTQYF | TGTGCCAGCAGCTTGGCAGGGAACCTAGCGGGGACCCAGGTTACGCAGTATTTT
TRBJ1-6 | . | . | TRBV5-4 | CASSRDMDGYNSPLHF | TGTGCCAGCAGCCGCGACATGGATGGTTATAATTCACCCCTCCACTTT
TRBJ1-1 | . | . | TRBV18 | CASFGGMGGEKGTEAFF | TGTGCCAGCTTTGGAGGAATGGGTGGGGAAAAAGGGACTGAAGCTTTCTTT
TRBJ2-3 | . | TRBD1 | TRBV2 | CASRDRGTQYF | TGTGCCAGCAGGGACAGGGGTACGCAGTATTTT
TRBJ1-2 | few | . | TRBV7-9 | CASSLVDNSYTF | TGTGCCAGCAGCTTAGTTGACAATAGCTACACCTTC
TRBJ1-1 | . | . | TRBV12-3/TRBV12-4 | CASSLSGYTEAFF | TGTGCCAGCAGTTTGTCGGGGTATACTGAAGCTTTCTTT
TRBJ1-2 | few | . | TRBV19 | CASSSWGQGTYGYTF | TGTGCCAGTAGTTCCTGGGGGCAGGGGACCTATGGCTACACCTTC
TRBJ2-5 | . | TRBD1 | TRBV28 | CASSLWDRDDQETQYF | TGTGCCAGCAGTTTATGGGACAGGGATGATCAAGAGACCCAGTACTTC
TRBJ2-2 | few | TRBD2 | TRBV28 | CASRGGGDTGELFF | TGTGCCAGCCGGGGCGGGGGTGACACCGGGGAGCTGTTTTTT
TRBJ1-2 | . | . | TRBV30 | CAWGAFPLNYGYTF | TGTGCCTGGGGGGCCTTCCCACTCAACTATGGCTACACCTTC
TRBJ1-2 | . | TRBD1 | TRBV5-4 | CASSLGQGPNYGYTF | TGTGCCAGCAGCCTGGGACAGGGCCCTAACTATGGCTACACCTTC
TRBJ1-2 | . | . | TRBV4-3 | CASSQVGTLFGYTF | TGCGCCAGCAGCCAAGTAGGGACACTCTTTGGCTACACCTTC
TRBJ2-3 | . | . | TRBV4-3 | CASSPSAGSTDTQYF | TGCGCCAGCAGCCCAAGTGCGGGAAGCACAGATACGCAGTATTTT
TRBJ2-5 | . | . | TRBV5-4 | CASSPAGNQETQYF | TGTGCCAGCAGCCCCGCGGGGAACCAAGAGACCCAGTACTTC
TRBJ1-1 | once | . | TRBV28 | CASSSGGRNTEAFF | TGTGCCAGCAGTTCGGGGGGGCGGAACACTGAAGCTTTCTTT
TRBJ1-2 | . | TRBD1 | TRBV30 | CAWTQRGQVGNYGYTF | TGTGCCTGGACACAAAGGGGACAGGTGGGGAACTATGGCTACACCTTC
TRBJ2-5 | . | . | TRBV6-2/TRBV6-3 | CASSRRERETQYF | TGTGCCAGCAGTCGACGGGAGAGAGAGACCCAGTACTTC
TRBJ2-7 | . | TRBD2 | TRBV19 | CASIAGDEQYF | TGTGCCAGTATCGCGGGGGACGAGCAGTACTTC
TRBJ2-3 | . | . | TRBV5-4 | CASSLGLATTSTDTQYF | TGTGCCAGCAGCTTGGGATTAGCGACGACTAGCACAGATACGCAGTATTTT
TRBJ2-7 | . | TRBD1 | TRBV3-1/TRBV3-2 | CASSDLTGDSYEQYF | TGTGCCAGCAGCGACCTTACAGGGGACTCCTACGAGCAGTACTTC
TRBJ2-1 | . | TRBD2 | TRBV6-2/TRBV6-3 | CASSYIPAGGPARNEQFF | TGTGCCAGCAGTTATATACCCGCGGGAGGGCCAGCTAGGAATGAGCAGTTCTTC
TRBJ1-4 | . | TRBD1 | TRBV6-5 | CASRGTGTYEKLFF | TGTGCCAGCAGAGGGACAGGGACTTATGAAAAACTGTTTTTT
TRBJ1-5 | . | . | TRBV27 | CASSLLPGGASNQPQHF | TGTGCCAGCAGTTTATTGCCCGGGGGGGCGAGCAATCAGCCCCAGCATTTT
TRBJ1-3 | few | TRBD1 | TRBV7-9 | CASSLSQGVNTIYF | TGTGCCAGCAGCTTATCACAGGGGGTCAACACCATATATTTT
TRBJ2-1 | many | . | TRBV27 | CASSLFGGVNEQFF | TGTGCCAGCAGTTTATTTGGCGGGGTCAATGAGCAGTTCTTC
TRBJ2-3 | . | TRBD2 | TRBV24-1 | CATSDPTSGRENTDTQYF | TGTGCCACCAGTGATCCGACTAGCGGGAGGGAGAACACAGATACGCAGTATTTT
TRBJ1-5 | once | TRBD1 | TRBV3-1/TRBV3-2 | CASSPGTAHQPQHF | TGTGCCAGCAGCCCCGGGACAGCACATCAGCCCCAGCATTTT
TRBJ1-2 | . | . | TRBV28 | CASSFVHEGTNYGYTF | TGTGCCAGCAGCTTCGTACACGAGGGAACTAACTATGGCTACACCTTC
TRBJ2-2 | . | . | TRBV7-3 | CASSPKHRLGSTGELFF | TGTGCCAGCAGCCCCAAACACAGGCTAGGAAGCACCGGGGAGCTGTTTTTT
TRBJ1-3 | . | . | TRBV4-1 | CASTPTGASGNTIYF | TGCGCCAGCACTCCCACAGGAGCCTCTGGAAACACCATATATTTT
TRBJ1-5 | . | . | TRBV7-3 | CASSRDRTKPQHF | TGTGCCAGCAGCCGCGACAGGACAAAGCCCCAGCATTTT
TRBJ1-6 | . | . | TRBV13 | CASSPEEGSGSPLHF | TGTGCCAGCAGCCCCGAGGAGGGCAGCGGTTCACCCCTCCACTTT
TRBJ1-1 | few | . | TRBV5-4 | CASSLGWRTEAFF | TGTGCCAGCAGCTTGGGATGGAGGACTGAAGCTTTCTTT
TRBJ1-2 | . | TRBD1 | TRBV7-2 | CASSLYQGARYGYTF | TGTGCCAGCAGCTTATATCAGGGGGCCCGGTATGGCTACACCTTC
TRBJ1-1 | . | . | TRBV4-1 | CASSNRDIEAFF | TGCGCCAGCAGCAACCGGGACATTGAAGCTTTCTTT
TRBJ2-3 | . | TRBD2 | TRBV5-1 | CASSFRSGRIVGTDTQYF | TGTGCCAGCAGCTTTCGTAGCGGGAGAATTGTGGGAACAGATACGCAGTATTTT
TRBJ2-5 | once | . | TRBV7-2 | CASSLGGLGTQYF | TGTGCCAGCAGCTTAGGCGGTTTAGGGACCCAGTACTTC
TRBJ1-2 | . | TRBD1 | TRBV7-9 | CASSPGQGYGYTF | TGTGCCAGCAGCCCAGGACAGGGCTATGGCTACACCTTC
TRBJ1-2 | . | . | TRBV4-1 | CASSQISNYGYTF | TGCGCCAGCAGCCAAATCAGTAACTATGGCTACACCTTC
TRBJ2-5 | . | . | TRBV9 | CASSRSGQETQYF | TGTGCCAGCAGCAGAAGCGGCCAAGAGACCCAGTACTTC